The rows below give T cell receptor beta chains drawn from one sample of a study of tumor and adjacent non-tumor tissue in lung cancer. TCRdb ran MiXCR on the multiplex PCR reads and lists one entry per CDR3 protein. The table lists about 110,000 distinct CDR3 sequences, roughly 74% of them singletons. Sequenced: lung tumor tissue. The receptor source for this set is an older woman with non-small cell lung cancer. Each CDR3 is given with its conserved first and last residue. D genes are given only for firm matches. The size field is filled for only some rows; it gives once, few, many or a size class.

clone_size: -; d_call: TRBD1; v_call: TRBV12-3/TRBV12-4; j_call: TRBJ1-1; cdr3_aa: CVSSFRQGTTFF; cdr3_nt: TGTGTCAGCAGTTTCCGACAGGGAACAACTTTCTTT
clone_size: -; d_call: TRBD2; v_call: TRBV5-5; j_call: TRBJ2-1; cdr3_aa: CASRLELAGGNEQFF; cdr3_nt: TGTGCCAGCAGGCTTGAACTTGCGGGGGGCAACGAGCAGTTCTTC
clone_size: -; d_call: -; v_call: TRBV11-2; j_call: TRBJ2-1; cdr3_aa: CASSPQERDDEQFF; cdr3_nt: TGTGCCAGTAGCCCACAAGAGAGGGATGATGAGCAGTTCTTC
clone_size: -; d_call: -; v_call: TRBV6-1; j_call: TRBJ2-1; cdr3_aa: CASNLVEGRYNEQFF; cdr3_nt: TGTGCCAGCAATTTAGTCGAGGGGAGGTACAATGAGCAGTTCTTC
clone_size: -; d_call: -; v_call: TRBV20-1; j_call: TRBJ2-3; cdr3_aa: CSAREIRRITGKDTQYF; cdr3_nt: TGCAGTGCTAGAGAGATCCGTCGAATAACGGGGAAGGATACGCAGTATTTT
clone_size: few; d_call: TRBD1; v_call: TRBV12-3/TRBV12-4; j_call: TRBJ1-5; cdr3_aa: CASSSGQAYQPQHF; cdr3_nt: TGTGCCAGCAGTTCGGGACAGGCGTATCAGCCCCAGCATTTT
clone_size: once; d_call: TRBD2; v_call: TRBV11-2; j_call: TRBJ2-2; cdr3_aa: CASSRSGGYTGELFF; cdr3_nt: TGTGCCAGCAGCCGCAGCGGGGGATACACCGGGGAGCTGTTTTTT
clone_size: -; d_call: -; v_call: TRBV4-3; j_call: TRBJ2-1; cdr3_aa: CASSQEWRDQETQFF; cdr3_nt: TGCGCCAGTAGCCAAGAGTGGCGGGACCAAGAGACCCAGTTCTTC
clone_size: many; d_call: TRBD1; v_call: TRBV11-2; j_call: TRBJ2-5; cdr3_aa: CASSLGTGGGGETQYF; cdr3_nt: TGTGCCAGCAGCTTAGGGACAGGGGGGGGGGGAGAGACCCAGTACTTC
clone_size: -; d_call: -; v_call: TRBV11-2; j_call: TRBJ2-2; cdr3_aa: CTSSLVSAAHTGELFF; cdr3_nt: TGTACCAGCAGCTTAGTATCGGCGGCGCACACAGGGGAGCTGTTTTTT
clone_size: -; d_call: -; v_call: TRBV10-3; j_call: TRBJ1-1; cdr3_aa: CAICAQEGTEAFF; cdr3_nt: TGTGCCATCTGTGCTCAGGAGGGCACTGAAGCTTTCTTT
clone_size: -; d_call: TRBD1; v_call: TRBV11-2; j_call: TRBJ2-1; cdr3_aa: CSSSPITGELINEQLF; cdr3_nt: TGTTCCAGCAGCCCGATTACAGGGGAGCTAATCAATGAGCAGCTCTTC
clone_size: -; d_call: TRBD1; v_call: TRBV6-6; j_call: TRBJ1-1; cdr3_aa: CASRGQGNTEVFF; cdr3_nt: TGTGCCAGCAGGGGACAGGGGAACACTGAAGTTTTCTTT
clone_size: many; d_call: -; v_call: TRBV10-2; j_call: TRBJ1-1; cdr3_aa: CAMSGQRNTEAFF; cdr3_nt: TGCGCCATGTCCGGACAGAGGAACACTGAAGCTTTCTTT
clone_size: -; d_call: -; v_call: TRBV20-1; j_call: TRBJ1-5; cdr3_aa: CSALFANRALTRDQPQHF; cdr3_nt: TGCAGTGCCCTGTTTGCGAACAGGGCTCTAACTCGAGATCAGCCCCAGCATTTT
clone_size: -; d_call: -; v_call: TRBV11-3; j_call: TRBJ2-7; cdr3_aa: CASSLDTGTYDQYF; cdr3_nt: TGTGCTAGTAGCTTAGATACGGGAACCTACGATCAGTACTTC
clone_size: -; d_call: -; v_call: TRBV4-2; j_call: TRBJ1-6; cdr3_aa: CASSQDHSPLHF; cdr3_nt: TGTGCCAGCAGCCAAGACCATTCACCCCTCCACTTT
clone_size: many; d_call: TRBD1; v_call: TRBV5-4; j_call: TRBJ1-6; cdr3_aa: CASRPGTGYNSPLHF; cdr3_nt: TGTGCCAGCAGACCCGGGACAGGGTATAATTCACCCCTCCACTTT
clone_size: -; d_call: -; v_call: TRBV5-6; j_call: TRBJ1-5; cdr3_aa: CASSLVGPNQPQHF; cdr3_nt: TGTGCCAGCAGCTTGGTGGGGCCCAATCAGCCCCAGCATTTT
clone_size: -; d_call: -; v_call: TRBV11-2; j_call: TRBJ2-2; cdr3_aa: CASGLARTEELFF; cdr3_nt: TGTGCCAGCGGCTTAGCTCGAACCGAGGAGCTGTTTTTT
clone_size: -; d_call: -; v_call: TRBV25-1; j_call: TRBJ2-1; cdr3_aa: CASSELAAVSYNEQFF; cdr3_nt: TGTGCCAGCAGTGAATTAGCGGCTGTATCCTACAATGAGCAGTTCTTC
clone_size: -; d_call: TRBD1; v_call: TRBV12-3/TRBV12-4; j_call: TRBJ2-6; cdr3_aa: CASMRTGGEVGANVLTF; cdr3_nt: TGTGCCAGCATGAGGACAGGGGGCGAGGTTGGGGCCAACGTCCTGACTTTC
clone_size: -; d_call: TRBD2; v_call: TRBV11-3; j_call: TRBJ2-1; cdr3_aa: CASSIELTSGSRNKLFF; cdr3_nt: TGTGCCAGCAGCATAGAGTTGACTAGCGGGAGCCGCAATAAGCTGTTCTTC
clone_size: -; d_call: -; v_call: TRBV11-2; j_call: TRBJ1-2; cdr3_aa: CASNPLNGFNYDYTF; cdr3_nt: TGTGCCAGCAACCCACTAAACGGATTTAACTATGACTACACCTTC
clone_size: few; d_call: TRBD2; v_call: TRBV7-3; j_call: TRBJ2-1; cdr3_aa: CASSSPPGLEQFF; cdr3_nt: TGTGCCAGCAGCTCACCCCCGGGACTAGAGCAGTTCTTC
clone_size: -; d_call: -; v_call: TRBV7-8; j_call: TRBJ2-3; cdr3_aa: CASIHTGTSMRDTQYF; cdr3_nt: TGTGCCAGCATACATACCGGGACCTCGATGCGAGATACGCAGTACTTT
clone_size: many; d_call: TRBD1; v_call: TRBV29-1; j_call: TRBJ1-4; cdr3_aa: CSVRRQGGEKLFF; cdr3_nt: TGCAGCGTTCGTCGACAGGGTGGCGAAAAACTGTTTTTT
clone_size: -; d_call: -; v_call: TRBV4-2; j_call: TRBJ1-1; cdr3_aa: CASSQERRGSLGEVFF; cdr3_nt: TGTGCCAGCAGCCAAGAAAGGAGGGGCTCCCTCGGGGAAGTTTTTTTT
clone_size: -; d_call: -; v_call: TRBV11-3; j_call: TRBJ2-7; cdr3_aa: CASSSRLRITSSYEQYF; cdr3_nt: TGTGCCAGCAGCTCCCGCCTCCGGATAACTTCCTCATACGAGCAGTACTTC
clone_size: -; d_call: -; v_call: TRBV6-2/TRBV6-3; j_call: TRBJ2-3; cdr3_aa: CASRGGGKEQPQYF; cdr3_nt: TGTGCCAGCAGGGGTGGGGGTAAGGAGCAGCCCCAGTATTTT
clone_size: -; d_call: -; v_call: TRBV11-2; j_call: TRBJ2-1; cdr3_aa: CANSKTGTAGGEQFF; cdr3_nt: TGTGCCAACAGCAAAACCGGGACGGCCGGGGGCGAGCAGTTCTTC
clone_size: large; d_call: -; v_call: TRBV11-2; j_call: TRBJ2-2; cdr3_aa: CASSLVLAAHTGELFF; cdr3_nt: TGTGCCAGCAGCTTAGTATTGGCGGCGCACACCGGGGAGCTGTTTTTT
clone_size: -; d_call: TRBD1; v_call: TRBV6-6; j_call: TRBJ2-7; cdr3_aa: CASCQTGGDYEQYF; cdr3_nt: TGTGCCAGTTGCCAGACAGGGGGAGACTACGAGCAGTACTTC
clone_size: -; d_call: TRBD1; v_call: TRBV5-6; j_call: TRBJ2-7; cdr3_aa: CVSSRDRGPYEQYF; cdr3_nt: TGTGTCAGCAGCAGGGACAGGGGGCCCTACGAGCAATACTTC
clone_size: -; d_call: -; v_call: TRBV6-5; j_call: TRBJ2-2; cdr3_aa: CASSYQNTGKLSF; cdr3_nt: TGTGCCAGCAGTTACCAGAACACCGGGAAGCTGTCTTTT
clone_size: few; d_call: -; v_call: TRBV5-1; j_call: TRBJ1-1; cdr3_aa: CASSSNGLTEAFF; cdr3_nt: TGCGCCAGCAGCTCAAACGGTCTTACTGAAGCTTTCTTT
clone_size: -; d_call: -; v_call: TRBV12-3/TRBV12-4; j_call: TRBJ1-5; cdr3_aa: CASNNGTPGQHF; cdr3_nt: TGTGCCAGCAATAACGGGACTCCCGGTCAGCATTTT
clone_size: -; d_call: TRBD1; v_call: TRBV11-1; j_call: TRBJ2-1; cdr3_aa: CAGSYRTGMGNEQFF; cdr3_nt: TGTGCCGGTAGCTACCGGACAGGTATGGGGAATGAGCAGTTCTTC
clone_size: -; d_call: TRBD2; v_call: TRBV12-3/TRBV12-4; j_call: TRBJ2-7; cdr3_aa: CASSLKRDRLAGGSYERYF; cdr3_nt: TGTGCCAGCAGTTTAAAACGGGACAGATTAGCGGGGGGATCCTACGAGCGGTACTTC
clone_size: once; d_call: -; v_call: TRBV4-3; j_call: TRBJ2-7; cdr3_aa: CASRQESSLEQYF; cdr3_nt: TGCGCCAGCAGACAAGAGAGCAGCTTGGAGCAATACTTC
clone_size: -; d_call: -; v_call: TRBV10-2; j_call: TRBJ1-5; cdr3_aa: CASRGEGYQPQHF; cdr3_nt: TGCGCCAGCAGGGGGGAAGGCTATCAGCCCCAGCATTTT
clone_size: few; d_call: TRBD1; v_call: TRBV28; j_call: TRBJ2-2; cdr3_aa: CASKGQGNTGELFF; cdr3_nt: TGTGCCAGCAAGGGACAGGGCAACACCGGGGAGCTGTTTTTT
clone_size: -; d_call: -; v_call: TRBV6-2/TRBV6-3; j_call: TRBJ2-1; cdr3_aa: CASTATLSYNEQLF; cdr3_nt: TGTGCCAGCACAGCGACACTCTCCTACAATGAGCAGTTATTC
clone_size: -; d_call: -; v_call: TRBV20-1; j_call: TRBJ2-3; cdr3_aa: CRARRASKTDTQYF; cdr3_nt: TGCAGAGCTAGAAGGGCTAGCAAGACAGATACGCAGTATTTT
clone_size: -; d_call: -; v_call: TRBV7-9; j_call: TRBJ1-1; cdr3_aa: CASSIDSMNTEAFF; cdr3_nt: TGTGCCAGCAGCATCGACAGTATGAACACTGAAGCTTTCTTT
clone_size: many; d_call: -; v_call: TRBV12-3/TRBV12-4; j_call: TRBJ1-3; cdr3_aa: CASSLNGGSGNTIYF; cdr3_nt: TGTGCCAGCAGTTTAAATGGGGGCTCTGGAAACACCATATATTTT
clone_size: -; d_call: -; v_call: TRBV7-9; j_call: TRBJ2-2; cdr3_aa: CVSSLRDPNTGELFF; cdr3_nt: TGTGTCAGCAGCTTAAGGGACCCGAACACCGGGGAGCTGTTTTTT